This T cell receptor (beta chain) derives from a study of blood T cell repertoires in COVID-19. V lost 2 bases to trimming and J lost 5 bases, with 13 bases between them. The CDR3 runs to 15 residues. Per the germline V gene, CDR1 is SGHTA and CDR2 is FQGTGA. Some clones are missing from TCRdb's copy, which holds only in-frame ones; the method was immunoSEQ multiplex PCR. The sample lists about 92,000 clones, 80% to 85% seen once, with about 17% in the top ten. This TCR was sampled from a woman aged 80 or older with active or convalescent COVID-19. This chain joins TRBV7-3 and TRBJ2-1, with TRBD2 as a possible D gene (6 bases). The sample consisted of peripheral blood. The CDR3 here is CASSLALPGDNEQFF. DNA for the CDR3: TGTGCCAGCAGCTTAGCCTTGCCGGGAGACAATGAGCAGTTCTTC.